This T cell receptor beta chain came from a study of control samples from healthy donors and cancer patients. Clones were sequenced by immunoSEQ multiplex PCR, and TCRdb holds only the in-frame ones, with some missing. The sample shows tens of thousands of clones, nearly 90% of them seen only once. CDR3 length equals 13 residues. CDR1 and CDR2 (germline): SQVTM, ANQGSEA. Trimming cost V 5 bases and J 3 bases; bases outside gene matches: 3. The sequence came from a man in his fifties or sixties in good health. The chain employs TRBV29-1 and TRBJ2-2; 7 bases are shared with TRBD2. Material: blood. CDR3 bases: TGCAGCGTTCTGCGGGAGTACACCGGGGAGCTGTTTTTT. This translates into CSVLREYTGELFF.